Listed below are T cell receptor beta chains from one sample, sequenced in a study of T cell responses to AZD1222 COVID-19 vaccine. The table came from immunoSEQ multiplex PCR; TCRdb's copy has only in-frame clones and leaves some out. The profile shows around 140,000 clones, 75% to 85% of them singletons. The specimen comprised peripheral blood, sampled 28 days after the second dose of the MenACWY control vaccine. Every receptor here comes from an adult who received the MenACWY meningococcal vaccine as a control. Both conserved end residues are part of each CDR3. D genes are given only for firm matches. The size of a clone is reported for some rows only, either as once, few or many, or as a class for expanded clones.

J | size | D | V | CDR3 | DNA
TRBJ2-1 | large | TRBD2 | TRBV7-8 | CASSLADPGLAGDTYNEQFF | TGTGCCAGCAGCTTAGCGGATCCGGGACTAGCGGGTGATACCTACAATGAGCAGTTCTTC
TRBJ2-5 | NA | TRBD1 | TRBV10-1 | CASSFGQGETQYF | TGCGCCAGCAGCTTCGGACAGGGCGAGACCCAGTACTTC
TRBJ1-4 | NA | TRBD1 | TRBV28 | CASSSGQGAKGKLFF | TGTGCCAGCAGCTCCGGACAGGGGGCGAAAGGAAAACTGTTTTTT
TRBJ2-3 | NA | NA | TRBV19 | CASSAPSRATDTQYF | TGTGCCAGTAGTGCCCCCTCGCGGGCCACAGATACGCAGTATTTT
TRBJ2-1 | NA | NA | TRBV18 | CASSPNSYNEQFF | TGTGCCAGCTCACCTAACTCCTACAATGAGCAGTTCTTC
TRBJ2-3 | NA | TRBD2 | TRBV19 | CASSTSSGSSTDTQYF | TGTGCCAGTAGTACCTCTAGCGGGAGTAGCACAGATACGCAGTATTTT
TRBJ2-1 | NA | NA | TRBV7-6 | CASSPVPPSSYNEQFF | TGTGCCAGCAGCCCCGTTCCCCCGAGCTCCTACAATGAGCAGTTCTTC
TRBJ2-3 | NA | NA | TRBV5-1 | CASGLTDTQYF | TGCGCCAGCGGTTTGACAGATACGCAGTATTTT
TRBJ1-5 | NA | TRBD1 | TRBV18 | CASSQSDRVQPQHF | TGTGCCAGCTCACAATCCGACAGGGTTCAGCCCCAGCATTTT
TRBJ2-7 | NA | TRBD2 | TRBV6-2/TRBV6-3 | CASSYGGTSGSSYEQYF | TGTGCCAGCAGTTACGGCGGGACTAGCGGGAGCTCCTACGAGCAGTACTTC
TRBJ1-1 | NA | NA | TRBV29-1 | CSVAGGGTEAFF | TGCAGCGTTGCGGGGGGCGGGACTGAAGCTTTCTTT
TRBJ2-3 | NA | TRBD2 | TRBV9 | CASSASLAGTDTQYF | TGTGCCAGCAGCGCGTCCCTAGCGGGGACAGATACGCAGTATTTT
TRBJ2-1 | NA | TRBD2 | TRBV9 | CASSVAGGRDDEQFF | TGTGCCAGCAGCGTAGCTGGCGGGAGGGATGATGAGCAGTTCTTC
TRBJ1-1 | NA | NA | TRBV5-1 | CASSFANTEAFF | TGCGCCAGCAGCTTTGCCAACACTGAAGCTTTCTTT
TRBJ1-1 | few | TRBD1 | TRBV4-1 | CASSQGQGPGEAFF | TGCGCCAGCAGCCAAGGACAGGGGCCGGGAGAAGCTTTCTTT
TRBJ1-2 | NA | NA | TRBV7-9 | CASSPEGGRRYGYTF | TGTGCCAGCAGCCCCGAAGGGGGACGGCGCTATGGCTACACCTTC
TRBJ2-1 | NA | TRBD2 | TRBV2 | CASSVTSGRGNEQFF | TGTGCCAGCAGTGTTACTAGCGGGAGGGGCAATGAGCAGTTCTTC
TRBJ2-7 | NA | TRBD1 | TRBV10-3 | CAIRGQGGTYEQYF | TGTGCCATCAGGGGACAGGGGGGAACCTACGAGCAGTACTTC
TRBJ2-2 | NA | TRBD2 | TRBV18 | CASSPRLAGVTGELFF | TGTGCCAGCTCACCAAGGCTAGCGGGAGTTACCGGGGAGCTGTTTTTT
TRBJ2-5 | NA | NA | TRBV6-1 | CASSESGVTTGETQYF | TGTGCCAGCAGTGAATCGGGGGTGACTACCGGGGAGACCCAGTACTTC
TRBJ1-3 | NA | NA | TRBV28 | CASSLNGVGGNTIYF | TGTGCCAGCAGTTTAAACGGGGTTGGTGGAAACACCATATATTTT
TRBJ1-5 | NA | TRBD1 | TRBV18 | CASALQGKGAQHF | TGTGCCAGCGCCCTACAGGGGAAAGGGGCCCAGCATTTT
TRBJ2-7 | NA | TRBD2 | TRBV6-2/TRBV6-3 | CASSVLAGPYEQYF | TGTGCCAGCAGTGTACTAGCGGGCCCCTACGAGCAGTACTTC
TRBJ1-2 | NA | NA | TRBV29-1 | CSGGGADYGHTF | TGCAGCGGCGGGGGGGCAGACTATGGCCACACCTTC
TRBJ1-5 | NA | NA | TRBV6-1 | CASSETPGGNQPQHF | TGTGCCAGCAGTGAAACCCCAGGGGGCAATCAGCCCCAGCATTTT
TRBJ2-1 | NA | NA | TRBV9 | CASSVGSLGYNEQFF | TGTGCCAGCAGCGTAGGCAGTCTAGGCTACAATGAGCAGTTCTTC
TRBJ1-2 | NA | NA | TRBV18 | CASSPPGENSFYGYTF | TGTGCCAGCTCACCACCCGGCGAAAACAGCTTCTATGGCTACACCTTC
TRBJ2-3 | NA | NA | TRBV9 | CASSSTDTQYF | TGTGCCAGCAGTAGCACAGATACGCAGTATTTT
TRBJ2-7 | NA | TRBD2 | TRBV18 | CASSVGLAEFYEQYF | TGTGCCAGCTCCGTAGGACTAGCGGAATTCTACGAGCAGTACTTC
TRBJ1-2 | once | NA | TRBV5-1 | CASSGQRADYGYTF | TGCGCCAGCTCCGGACAAAGGGCGGACTATGGCTACACCTTC
TRBJ2-3 | NA | TRBD2 | TRBV27 | CASSHRTSGTSTDTQYF | TGTGCCAGCAGTCATCGGACTAGCGGCACTAGCACAGATACGCAGTATTTT
TRBJ1-4 | NA | TRBD1 | TRBV9 | CASSVVSGQGNEKLFF | TGTGCCAGCAGCGTAGTCTCGGGACAGGGGAATGAAAAACTGTTTTTT
TRBJ2-7 | NA | NA | TRBV3-1/TRBV3-2 | CASSREGASYEQYF | TGTGCCAGCAGCAGGGAGGGGGCGAGCTACGAGCAGTACTTC
TRBJ1-1 | NA | NA | TRBV19 | CASSSSMNTEAFF | TGTGCCAGTAGTTCCAGTATGAACACTGAAGCTTTCTTT
TRBJ1-5 | NA | NA | TRBV24-1 | CATSLGQLYSNQPQHF | TGTGCCACCAGTTTAGGACAGTTGTATAGCAATCAGCCCCAGCATTTT
TRBJ2-7 | NA | NA | TRBV5-4 | CASSPNGRIYEQYF | TGTGCCAGCAGCCCAAATGGAAGGATCTACGAGCAGTACTTC
TRBJ2-2 | NA | NA | TRBV7-2 | CASSLSYGRGVKNTGELFF | TGTGCCAGCAGCTTAAGTTACGGCAGGGGCGTAAAGAACACCGGGGAGCTGTTTTTT
TRBJ1-5 | NA | NA | TRBV18 | CASSPESGRSNQPQHF | TGTGCCAGCTCACCCGAATCCGGGAGGAGCAATCAGCCCCAGCATTTT
TRBJ2-2 | NA | NA | TRBV27 | CASGYYPEGVPGELFF | TGTGCCAGCGGTTACTATCCTGAGGGGGTCCCCGGGGAGCTGTTTTTT
TRBJ1-2 | NA | TRBD1 | TRBV28 | CASSQPPGQGLIGYTF | TGTGCCAGCAGCCAACCCCCGGGACAGGGGCTTATTGGCTACACCTTC
TRBJ1-5 | NA | NA | TRBV19 | CASSIRDSLGPQHF | TGTGCCAGTAGTATTCGTGACAGCCTAGGGCCCCAGCATTTT
TRBJ2-1 | NA | NA | TRBV18 | CASSRTSAAGSYNEQFF | TGTGCCAGCTCACGAACGTCAGCGGCGGGATCCTACAATGAGCAGTTCTTC
TRBJ2-7 | NA | TRBD2 | TRBV2 | CATSASGQRQYF | TGTGCCACCTCCGCTAGCGGCCAAAGGCAGTACTTC
TRBJ1-1 | NA | NA | TRBV5-1 | CASSGDGEAFF | TGCGCCAGCAGCGGGGACGGTGAAGCTTTCTTT
TRBJ2-2 | NA | NA | TRBV28 | CASSLGRAGSTGELFF | TGTGCCAGCAGCCTTGGTAGGGCAGGGAGCACCGGGGAGCTGTTTTTT
TRBJ2-1 | NA | TRBD1 | TRBV5-6 | CASSSGTGLYNEQFF | TGTGCCAGCAGCTCTGGGACAGGCCTCTACAATGAGCAGTTCTTC
TRBJ2-3 | NA | TRBD1 | TRBV5-4 | CASSQDTGGSTDTQYF | TGTGCCAGCAGCCAAGATACAGGGGGCTCCACAGATACGCAGTATTTT
TRBJ1-5 | NA | NA | TRBV6-2/TRBV6-3 | CASSYFRGSGNQPQHF | TGTGCCAGCAGTTACTTCAGGGGATCAGGGAATCAGCCCCAGCATTTT
TRBJ1-1 | medium-sized | TRBD1 | TRBV6-1 | CASSEGTGGYTEAFF | TGTGCCAGCAGTGAAGGGACAGGGGGCTACACTGAAGCTTTCTTT
TRBJ1-1 | few | NA | TRBV11-2 | CASSFLFKNAEAFF | TGTGCCAGCAGCTTCTTGTTCAAGAACGCTGAAGCTTTCTTT
TRBJ2-3 | NA | TRBD2 | TRBV24-1 | CATSDLSGSRADTQYF | TGTGCCACCAGTGACTTAAGCGGGAGTCGGGCAGATACGCAGTATTTT
TRBJ2-5 | NA | NA | TRBV3-1/TRBV3-2 | CASSQEGRGETQYF | TGTGCCAGCAGCCAAGAGGGCCGAGGGGAGACCCAGTACTTC
TRBJ1-3 | NA | TRBD1 | TRBV30 | CAWSVGQGAIGNTIYF | TGTGCCTGGAGTGTAGGGCAGGGGGCGATTGGAAACACCATATATTTT
TRBJ1-2 | NA | NA | TRBV19 | CASSIRFNYGYTF | TGTGCCAGTAGTATTCGCTTTAACTATGGCTACACCTTC